This T cell receptor beta chain was profiled in a study of CD8 T cells in Susac syndrome. Whole-study context: There were about 6 sequenced Susac syndrome patients with active disease and fewer than 10 in remission. Findings of the study overall: The greatest CD8+ clonal expansion in Susac occurred in TEMRA cells and in active patients.

A remark on this clonotype: Its antigen is as yet unknown.

After extraction with the RNeasy kit, roughly 0.5 to 1 ug of the RNA was reverse transcribed using random hexamers. An immunoSEQ multiplex PCR amplified TCR beta CDR3 over 54 Vbeta and 13 Jbeta. From the immunoSEQ multiplex PCR reads, TCRdb called clonotypes with MiXCR, one entry per CDR3 protein. This sample has approximately 190,000 distinct CDR3 sequences, with more than 85% found just once. Germline loops: CDR1 SGHRS, CDR2 YFSETQ. Trimming took off 3 bases at V and 4 bases at J, with 13 bases between the two ends. This CDR3 has 15 residues. Sequenced sample: CD8+ T cells from PBMCs. This rearrangement joins TRBV5-1 to TRBJ1-4; the D gene is possibly TRBD1 (6 bases). This clonotype was obtained from a human donor with Susac syndrome. CDR3 amino acids: CASSYRTANNEKLFF. The CDR3 nucleotides are TGCGCCAGCAGCTATCGGACAGCCAATAATGAAAAACTGTTTTTT.